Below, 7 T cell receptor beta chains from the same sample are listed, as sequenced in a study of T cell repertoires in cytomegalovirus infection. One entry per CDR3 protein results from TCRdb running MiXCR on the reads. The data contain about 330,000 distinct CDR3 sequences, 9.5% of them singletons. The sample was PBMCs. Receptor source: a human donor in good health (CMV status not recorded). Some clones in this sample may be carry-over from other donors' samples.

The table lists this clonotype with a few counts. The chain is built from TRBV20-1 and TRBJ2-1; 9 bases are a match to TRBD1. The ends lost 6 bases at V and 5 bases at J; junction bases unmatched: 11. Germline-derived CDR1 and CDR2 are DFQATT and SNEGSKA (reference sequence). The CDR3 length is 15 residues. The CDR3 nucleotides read TGCAGTGCGCCCACCCGGGACAGGGCAAACAATGAGCAGTTCTTC. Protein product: CSAPTRDRANNEQFF.

CDR3 region: CSARDPGAECYTF. CDR3 sequence (DNA): TGCAGTGCTAGAGACCCCGGTGCAGAATGCTACACCTTC. The genes are TRBV20-1 and TRBJ1-2; D ambiguous. From germline, CDR1 is DFQATT and CDR2 SNEGSKA (reference sequence). V lost 0 bases and J lost 9, with 14 bases in between. The CDR3 is 13 amino acids.

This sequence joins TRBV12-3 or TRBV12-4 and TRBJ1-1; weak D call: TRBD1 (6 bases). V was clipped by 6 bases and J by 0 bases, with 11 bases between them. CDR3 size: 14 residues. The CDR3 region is CASSSRTVNTEAFF. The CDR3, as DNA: TGTGCCAGCAGCTCCAGGACAGTGAACACTGAAGCTTTCTTT.

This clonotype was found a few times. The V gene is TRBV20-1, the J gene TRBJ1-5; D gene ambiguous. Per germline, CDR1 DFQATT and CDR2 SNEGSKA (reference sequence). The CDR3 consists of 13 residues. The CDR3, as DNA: TGCGGTGGAGGCGGTTATAGCAATCAGCCCCAGCATTTT. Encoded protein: CGGGGYSNQPQHF.

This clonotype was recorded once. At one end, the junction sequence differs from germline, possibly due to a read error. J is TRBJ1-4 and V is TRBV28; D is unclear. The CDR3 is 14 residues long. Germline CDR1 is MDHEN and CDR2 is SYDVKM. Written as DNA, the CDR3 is TGTGCCAGCAGTTACGGCAGACCTGATGAAAAACGGTTTTTT. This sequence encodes CASSYGRPDEKRFF.

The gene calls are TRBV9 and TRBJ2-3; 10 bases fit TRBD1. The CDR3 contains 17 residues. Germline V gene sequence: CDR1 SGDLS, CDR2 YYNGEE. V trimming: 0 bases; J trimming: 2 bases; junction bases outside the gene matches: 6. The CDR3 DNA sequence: TGTGCCAGCAGCGTAGGTCGGGGACAGGGGATCACAGATACGCAGTATTTT. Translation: CASSVGRGQGITDTQYF.

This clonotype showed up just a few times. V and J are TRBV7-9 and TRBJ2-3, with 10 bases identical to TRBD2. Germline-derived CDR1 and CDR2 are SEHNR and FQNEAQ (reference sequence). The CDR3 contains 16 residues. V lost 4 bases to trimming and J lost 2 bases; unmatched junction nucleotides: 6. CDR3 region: CASSSTSGTYTDTQYF. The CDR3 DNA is TGTGCCAGCAGCTCTACTAGCGGGACTTACACAGATACGCAGTATTTT.